Each of the 27 T cell receptor beta chains below was sequenced from the same sample in a study of shared clonotypes between healthy human individuals. This table comes from immunoSEQ multiplex PCR, and its TCRdb copy is limited to in-frame clones, with some not included. The sample contains 950,000 to 1,300,000 clones, under 80% of which appear only once. Source material: memory CD4+ T cells sorted from blood. Subset indicated: CD45RA-negative fraction. The origin of the receptors is a man younger than 35 in good health.

This chain links TRBV30 with TRBJ1-1, with a weak D call TRBD1 (5 bases). Deletions cut 2 bases from V and 6 bases from J, with 19 bases between. The CDR3 extends over 15 amino acids. Germline CDR1 is GTSNPN and CDR2 is SVGIG (reference sequence). In nucleotides, the CDR3 is TGTGCCTGGAGTCCGGGGAGGATAGGGGCCCCTGAAGCTTTCTTT. Its protein is CAWSPGRIGAPEAFF.

Here the CDR3 reads CATSVGGGSYEQYF. In DNA form, the CDR3 reads TGTGCCACCTCCGTTGGGGGAGGAAGCTACGAGCAGTACTTC. J is TRBJ2-7 and V is TRBV18, with D tentatively TRBD2 (6 bases). The V and J ends lost 10 bases and 3 bases respectively, with 19 bases between them. The CDR3 has 14 amino acids. Germline CDR1 KGHSH, CDR2 LQKENI.

The rearrangement uses TRBV10-2 and TRBJ2-7; 9 bases are shared with TRBD2. V gave up 6 bases and J gave up 4 bases; unmatched junction bases: 7. CDR3 size: 14 residues. Germline lookup yields CDR1 WSHSY and CDR2 SAAADI. The CDR3 region has the DNA TGCGCCAGCAGGTTAGCGGGAGATGGGTACGAGCAGTACTTC. It translates to CASRLAGDGYEQYF.

This clone was seen only a few times. The CDR3 region is CASSLGGQAPNQPQHF. The CDR3 DNA sequence: TGTGCCAGCAGCTTAGGAGGACAGGCCCCAAATCAGCCCCAGCATTTT. This sequence joins TRBV7-9 and TRBJ1-5, with 7 bases fitting TRBD1. The CDR3 is 16 amino acids. Germline lookup yields CDR1 SEHNR and CDR2 FQNEAQ (reference sequence). Germline trimming cut 1 base from V and 4 bases from J; bases unmatched to any gene: 7.

J is TRBJ1-3 and V is TRBV7-2; D is possibly TRBD1 (5 bases). This CDR3 is 15 amino acids long. The germline V gene has CDR1 SGHTA and CDR2 FQGNSA. Between the trimmed V and J ends, which lost 5 bases and 1 base, there was a span of 12 bases. The chain's CDR3 is CASSRSRGSGNTIYF. The CDR3 DNA reads TGTGCCAGCAGCCGGAGCCGGGGGTCTGGAAACACCATATATTTT.

This chain joins TRBV5-5 and TRBJ1-5, with a tentative D call TRBD1 (6 bases). This CDR3 spans 15 amino acids. Germline V gene sequence: CDR1 SGHKS, CDR2 YYEKEE (reference sequence). Deletions cut 4 bases from V and 6 bases from J, with 17 bases between. CDR3 in DNA: TGTGCCAGCAGCAATGTTGGGGGGCAGGGTCAGCCCCAGCATTTT. Translation: CASSNVGGQGQPQHF.

V gene TRBV6-5 combines with J gene TRBJ1-1; perhaps TRBD1 as D (5 bases). V shed 2 bases and J shed 4 bases, with 11 bases lying between them. The CDR3 covers 14 residues. CDR1 is MNHEY, CDR2 SVGAGI, per germline. CDR3: CASSYLGASTEAFF. CDR3 nucleotides: TGTGCCAGCAGTTACCTAGGGGCTAGCACTGAAGCTTTCTTT.

A few counts support this clone. The chain is built from TRBV30 and TRBJ1-2; D might be TRBD1 (6 bases). Between the trimmed V and J ends, which lost 0 bases and 5 bases, there was a span of 13 bases. Germline-derived CDR1 and CDR2 are GTSNPN and SVGIG (reference sequence). The CDR3 is 14 residues long. Written as DNA, the CDR3 is TGTGCCTGGAGTGTAACAGGGACGGTTTATGGCTACACCTTC. As protein: CAWSVTGTVYGYTF.

The chain has TRBV5-1 and TRBJ2-7; 9 nucleotides match TRBD1. The V and J ends lost 1 base and 0 bases, in that order; junction bases with no gene match: 11. The CDR3 runs to 18 residues. Germline V gene lookup returns CDR1 SGHRS and CDR2 YFSETQ. The CDR3 nucleotides read TGCGCCAGCAGCTTGATCCCCGGGACAGGGACGAGCTCCTACGAGCAGTACTTC. Translation gives CASSLIPGTGTSSYEQYF. The variable domain in full, completed from reference TRBV5-1 and TRBJ2-7, reads KAGVTQTPRYLIKTRGQQVTLSCSPISGHRSVSWYQQTPGQGLQFLFEYFSETQRNKGNFPGRFSGRQFSNSRSEMNVSTLELGDSALYLCASSLIPGTGTSSYEQYFGPGTRLTVT.

For this clone: Other nucleotide sequences from this sample produce the same CDR3. The chain uses TRBV6-5 and TRBJ1-1, with TRBD1 matching over 7 bases. V was clipped by 6 bases and J by 1 base; unmatched bases: 5. In germline, CDR1 is MNHEY, CDR2 SVGAGI. This CDR3 has 14 residues. The CDR3, as DNA: TGTGCCAGCAGAGCTCGGACAGGGAACACTGAAGCTTTCTTT. Protein product: CASRARTGNTEAFF.

This clone was seen just once. The V and J genes are TRBV10-1 and TRBJ2-3, with a tentative D call TRBD1 (5 bases). The CDR3 length is 13 residues. Trimming took 4 bases from V and 4 from J, leaving 9 bases between them. Germline assignment: CDR1 WNHNN and CDR2 SYGVQD (reference sequence). The CDR3 spells CASSGDRPDTQYF. In DNA form, the CDR3 reads TGCGCCAGCAGTGGCGACAGACCAGATACGCAGTATTTT.

V is TRBV13 and J is TRBJ2-3; D is perhaps TRBD2 (6 bases). Trimming removed 1 base from V and 4 bases from J, with 12 bases in between. Germline assignment: CDR1 PRHDT and CDR2 FYEKMQ (reference sequence). The CDR3 covers 15 residues. As DNA, the CDR3 is TGTGCCAGCAGCTTAGCCGGCGGGATCCCAGATACGCAGTATTTT. Amino acids: CASSLAGGIPDTQYF.

A remark on this clone: Distinct nucleotide sequences in the sample also encode this CDR3. The gene calls are TRBV5-1 and TRBJ2-7; TRBD1 is a possible D gene (6 bases). Between the trimmed V and J ends, which lost 5 bases and 3 bases, there was a span of 12 bases. The CDR3 consists of 13 residues. The germline V gene encodes CDR1 SGHRS and CDR2 YFSETQ. CDR3 protein: CASRATGGYEQYF. CDR3 nucleotides: TGCGCCAGCAGGGCGACAGGAGGCTACGAGCAGTACTTC. The whole variable domain, filled in from reference TRBV5-1 and TRBJ2-7, reads KAGVTQTPRYLIKTRGQQVTLSCSPISGHRSVSWYQQTPGQGLQFLFEYFSETQRNKGNFPGRFSGRQFSNSRSEMNVSTLELGDSALYLCASRATGGYEQYFGPGTRLTVT.

This clone was picked up one time. The V gene is TRBV5-1, the J gene TRBJ2-6; D not resolved. Germline CDR1 SGHRS, CDR2 YFSETQ. The V gene lost 0 bases and the J gene lost 11 bases, with 3 bases spanning the gap. The CDR3 length is 11 residues. The CDR3 region is CASSLEDVLTF. The CDR3 DNA is TGCGCCAGCAGCTTGGAGGACGTCCTGACTTTC.

V and J are TRBV5-4 and TRBJ1-1, with TRBD1 matching 11 bases. The V gene's germline CDR1 is SGHNT and CDR2 YYREEE (reference sequence). The CDR3 spans 16 residues. V trimming: 4 bases; J trimming: 5 bases; junction bases outside the gene matches: 10. The CDR3 DNA reads as TGTGCCAGCAGCCGTCAAGGACAGGGGGCAAGAACTGAAGCTTTCTTT. Translating gives CASSRQGQGARTEAFF.

The rearrangement joins TRBV15 to TRBJ2-3; tentatively, D is TRBD2 (5 bases). This CDR3 region has 14 residues. Trimming took off 3 bases at V and 6 bases at J, with 13 bases between the two ends. In germline, CDR1 is LNHNV, CDR2 YYDKDF (reference sequence). This CDR3 reads CATSSPSITDTQYF. Here the CDR3 DNA reads TGTGCCACCAGCAGTCCTAGCATCACGGATACGCAGTATTTT.

The rearrangement uses TRBV6-1 and TRBJ2-5; 10 bases agree with TRBD1. The germline gives CDR1 MNHNS, CDR2 SASEGT. J was trimmed by 7 bases and V by 3 bases; bases with no gene match: 5. The CDR3 length is 14 residues. Written as DNA, the CDR3 is TGTGCCAGCAGTGATAGACAGGGGGCCGGGACCCAGTACTTC. Amino acid sequence: CASSDRQGAGTQYF.

The chain recombines TRBV18 with TRBJ2-2; tentatively, D is TRBD1 (6 bases). Looked up from germline, CDR1 is KGHSH and CDR2 is LQKENI. With 6 bases removed from V and 4 bases from J, the gap between germline ends came to 18 bases. There are 16 residues in the CDR3. CDR3 sequence (DNA): TGTGCCAGCTCCGAGTCTGCAGGGGCTGGCACCGGGGAGCTGTTTTTT. It yields the protein CASSESAGAGTGELFF.

J is TRBJ2-3 and V is TRBV6-5; no clear D. This CDR3 has 13 amino acids. Between the trimmed V and J ends, which lost 10 bases and 3 bases, there was a span of 14 bases. From germline, CDR1 is MNHEY and CDR2 SVGAGI. The CDR3 spells CATLLLGTDTQYF. The CDR3 DNA reads as TGTGCCACCCTTTTGTTGGGGACAGATACGCAGTATTTT.

This rearrangement joins TRBV18 to TRBJ2-7; the D is unclear. With 3 bases removed from V and 1 base from J, the gap between germline ends came to 7 bases. This CDR3 has 13 amino acids. From germline, CDR1 is KGHSH and CDR2 LQKENI. The CDR3 sequence: CASSPVESYEQYF. As DNA, the CDR3 is TGTGCCAGCTCACCGGTGGAATCCTACGAGCAGTACTTC.

The rearrangement joins TRBV10-2 to TRBJ2-2; perhaps D is TRBD1 or TRBD2 (5 bases each). Per the germline V gene, CDR1 is WSHSY and CDR2 is SAAADI. V was cut by 0 bases and J by 6 bases, with 11 bases left in between. The CDR3 is made up of 15 amino acids. Written as DNA, the CDR3 is TGCGCCAGCAGTGAGTCTGTGGGGGTCTCCGGGGAGCTGTTTTTT. This sequence encodes CASSESVGVSGELFF.

This clone was observed a few times. This chain joins TRBV6-1 and TRBJ1-5, with unresolved D. Germline CDR1 is MNHNS and CDR2 is SASEGT. CDR3 length: 13 residues. The germline V and J ends were trimmed by 8 bases and 1 base, with 9 bases remaining between them. The DNA for the CDR3 is TGTGCCAGCGGGTTGGGGAGCAATCAGCCCCAGCATTTT. Protein: CASGLGSNQPQHF.

The chain carries TRBV23-1 and TRBJ1-1; 7 bases agree with TRBD1. TRBV23-1 is an ORF; its function is uncertain. The trim removed 0 bases at V and 2 bases at J, leaving 3 bases unmatched. This CDR3 is built from 15 residues. The chain's CDR3 is CASSQSGQDNTEAFF. The DNA for the CDR3 is TGCGCCAGCAGTCAATCCGGACAGGATAACACTGAAGCTTTCTTT.

This clone was counted only a few times. The genes are TRBV6-6 and TRBJ1-5, with D uncertain. The V gene's germline CDR1 is MNHNY and CDR2 SVGAGI (reference sequence). V lost 6 bases to trimming and J lost 1 base, with 4 bases between them. The CDR3 runs to 12 residues. The CDR3 DNA reads TGTGCCAGCAGGCCCAGCAATCAGCCCCAGCATTTT. It specifies CASRPSNQPQHF.

The chain couples TRBV7-8 to TRBJ2-3; D gene ambiguous. V lost 5 bases and J lost 5, with 11 bases in between. Per germline, CDR1 SGHVS and CDR2 FQNEAQ. The CDR3 is 13 amino acids. The CDR3 here is CASSQGFKDTQYF. In DNA form, the CDR3 reads TGTGCCAGCAGCCAAGGGTTCAAAGATACGCAGTATTTT.

This chain joins TRBV7-9 and TRBJ2-5; TRBD2 matches 9 bases. Per germline, CDR1 SEHNR and CDR2 FQNEAQ (reference sequence). CDR3 length equals 15 residues. Trimming at V came to 4 bases and at J to 2 bases, leaving 5 bases not matched to a gene. The CDR3 DNA is TGTGCCAGCAGCTCACGACTAGCGGAACAAGAGACCCAGTACTTC. Protein sequence: CASSSRLAEQETQYF.

The chain links TRBV5-6 to TRBJ1-6; maybe TRBD1 (6 bases). CDR1 is SGHDT, CDR2 YYEEEE, per germline. CDR3 length: 16 amino acids. Trimming shortened V by 4 bases and J by 9 bases, and 20 bases separated the two germline ends. The CDR3 DNA reads as TGTGCCAGCAGCCTGGGACACCCGGGCGGTAGTTCACCCCTCCACTTT. Translation: CASSLGHPGGSSPLHF.